The rows below give T cell receptor beta chains drawn from one sample of a study of a mutant IDH1 vaccine in newly diagnosed glioma. Assay: immunoSEQ multiplex PCR; the TCRdb copy retains only in-frame clones and omits some. The sample records about 92,000 clones, over 75% being singletons. Sequenced here: PBMCs, sampled from a glioma patient treated with radiotherapy, temozolomide or both. These receptors all come from a man between 40 and 49 years old with glioma. The CDR3 runs from the conserved cysteine through the conserved F or W. The order of the fields is J gene, clone size, CDR3 length, D gene, V gene, CDR3 protein, CDR3 DNA. D genes are given only for firm matches. Clone sizes are given selectively: once, few, many, or a class where the clone is expanded.

TRBJ2-7	.	15	TRBD2	TRBV6-5	CASSYERLAGSEQYF	TGTGCCAGCAGTTACGAAAGACTAGCGGGAAGCGAGCAGTACTTC
TRBJ2-7	.	14	.	TRBV18	CASSATTSPYEQYF	TGTGCCAGCTCAGCGACGACGAGTCCCTACGAGCAGTACTTC
TRBJ2-3	once	17	TRBD2	TRBV7-2	CASSFSSAGGFTDTQYF	TGTGCCAGCAGCTTCTCCTCGGCGGGAGGATTCACAGATACGCAGTATTTT
TRBJ2-5	.	16	.	TRBV7-9	CASSQDYGGIQETQYF	TGTGCCAGCAGCCAAGATTACGGAGGAATACAAGAGACCCAGTACTTC
TRBJ2-3	.	12	.	TRBV11-3	CASSRREDTQYF	TGTGCCAGCAGCCGGCGAGAAGATACGCAGTATTTT
TRBJ1-1	.	14	.	TRBV29-1	CSVRQSGVGTEAFF	TGCAGCGTTAGACAATCAGGGGTTGGCACTGAAGCTTTCTTT
TRBJ2-5	.	14	TRBD1	TRBV7-2	CASSPGTGLETQYF	TGTGCCAGCAGCCCTGGGACAGGGTTGGAGACCCAGTACTTC
TRBJ2-7	.	14	TRBD2	TRBV28	CASRLALGSYEQYF	TGTGCCAGCAGACTAGCGTTAGGCTCCTACGAGCAGTACTTC
TRBJ1-4	.	14	.	TRBV5-6	CASSLTGANEKLFF	TGTGCCAGCAGCCTGACCGGGGCTAATGAAAAACTGTTTTTT
TRBJ2-3	.	16	TRBD2	TRBV7-6	CASSLALAGGVDTQYF	TGTGCCAGCAGCTTAGCGCTAGCGGGAGGGGTCGATACGCAGTATTTT
TRBJ1-3	.	12	.	TRBV29-1	CSVGTSGNTIYF	TGCAGCGTTGGGACATCTGGAAACACCATATATTTT
TRBJ1-2	.	16	.	TRBV21-1	CASSKVRDRAAYGYTF	TGTGCCAGCAGCAAAGTTCGGGACAGGGCAGCCTATGGCTACACCTTC
TRBJ1-1	.	13	.	TRBV6-6	CASSYQRNTEAFF	TGTGCCAGCAGTTATCAAAGGAACACTGAAGCTTTCTTT
TRBJ2-3	.	16	.	TRBV11-1	CASSTGTWSSTDTQYF	TGTGCCAGCAGCACCGGGACTTGGTCTAGCACAGATACGCAGTATTTT
TRBJ1-2	.	14	.	TRBV7-6	CASSFTQGSGGYTF	TGTGCCAGCAGCTTTACACAGGGTTCGGGAGGCTACACCTTC
TRBJ2-7	.	13	.	TRBV6-5	CASSYLQGREQYF	TGTGCCAGCAGTTACCTCCAGGGACGCGAGCAGTACTTC
TRBJ2-7	once	13	TRBD2	TRBV25-1	CASSPSGGGEQYF	TGTGCCAGCAGTCCTAGCGGGGGAGGCGAGCAGTACTTC
TRBJ2-3	.	17	TRBD2	TRBV2	CASSEGLTSGGADTQYF	TGTGCCAGCAGTGAGGGCCTCACTAGCGGGGGCGCAGATACGCAGTATTTT
TRBJ1-1	once	15	.	TRBV19	CASSINRDLNTEAFF	TGTGCCAGTAGTATCAATCGAGACTTGAACACTGAAGCTTTCTTT
TRBJ1-5	.	13	.	TRBV5-6	CASSNSIDQPQHF	TGTGCCAGCAGCAATTCGATAGATCAGCCCCAGCATTTT
TRBJ2-7	.	16	.	TRBV10-3	CAISPEAGYNSYEQYF	TGTGCCATCAGCCCCGAAGCTGGCTACAACTCCTACGAGCAGTACTTC
TRBJ1-5	.	15	.	TRBV5-5	CASSQQGYSNQPQHF	TGTGCCAGCAGCCAACAGGGTTATAGCAATCAGCCCCAGCATTTT
TRBJ1-5	.	16	.	TRBV21-1	CASSLWDFYSNQPQHF	TGTGCCAGCAGCTTATGGGACTTTTATAGCAATCAGCCCCAGCATTTT
TRBJ2-1	.	12	TRBD1	TRBV19	CASSVGTGEQFF	TGTGCCAGTAGTGTCGGGACAGGCGAGCAGTTCTTC
TRBJ2-1	.	17	TRBD2	TRBV19	CASSPRLAGTPYNEQFF	TGTGCCAGTAGTCCAAGACTAGCTGGGACCCCTTACAATGAGCAGTTCTTC
TRBJ2-7	once	15	TRBD1	TRBV6-5	CASSPMTGRGYEQYF	TGTGCCAGCAGTCCAATGACAGGGAGAGGCTACGAGCAGTACTTC
TRBJ1-5	.	14	.	TRBV7-8	CASSIGTGNQPQHF	TGTGCCAGCAGCATCGGGACCGGTAATCAGCCCCAGCATTTT
TRBJ1-4	.	18	.	TRBV4-3	CASSQDSVGITTNEKLFF	TGCGCCAGCAGCCAAGATTCCGTGGGGATAACAACTAATGAAAAACTGTTTTTT
TRBJ2-4	.	16	TRBD1	TRBV9	CASSPGTGEAKNIQYF	TGTGCCAGCAGCCCCGGGACAGGGGAGGCCAAAAACATTCAGTACTTC
TRBJ1-2	once	15	.	TRBV4-3	CASSQDRSQGNGYTF	TGCGCCAGCAGCCAAGATCGGAGTCAGGGCAATGGCTACACCTTC
TRBJ1-5	.	16	TRBD1	TRBV30	CAWSIGTGSSNQPQHF	TGTGCCTGGAGCATAGGGACAGGGAGTAGCAATCAGCCCCAGCATTTT
TRBJ2-2	.	16	TRBD1	TRBV5-1	CASSLLGTGNTGELFF	TGCGCCAGCAGCTTGCTCGGGACAGGGAACACCGGGGAGCTGTTTTTT